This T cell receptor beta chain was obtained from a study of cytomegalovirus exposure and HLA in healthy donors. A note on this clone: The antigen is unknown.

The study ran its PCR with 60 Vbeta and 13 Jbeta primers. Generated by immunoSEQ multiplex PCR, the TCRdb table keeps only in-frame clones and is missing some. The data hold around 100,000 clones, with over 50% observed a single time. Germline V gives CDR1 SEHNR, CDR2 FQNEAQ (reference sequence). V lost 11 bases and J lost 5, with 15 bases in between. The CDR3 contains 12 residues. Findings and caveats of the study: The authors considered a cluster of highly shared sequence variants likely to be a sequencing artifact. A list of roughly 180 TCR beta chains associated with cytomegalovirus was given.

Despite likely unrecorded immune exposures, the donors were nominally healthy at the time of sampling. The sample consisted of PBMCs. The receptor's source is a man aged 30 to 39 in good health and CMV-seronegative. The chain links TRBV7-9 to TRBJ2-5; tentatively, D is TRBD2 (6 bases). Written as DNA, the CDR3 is TGTGCCGGGGAGACTAGTACGGAGACCCAGTACTTC. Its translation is CAGETSTETQYF.